This TCR beta chain was recorded in a study of identical twins. This clonotype was seen a handful of times. In germline, CDR1 is SGHDT, CDR2 YYEEEE. CDR3 size: 15 residues. With 6 bases clipped from V and 2 bases from J, the junction kept 8 bases outside the gene matches. TCRdb reanalysed the 5' RACE reads using MiXCR and keeps one entry per CDR3 protein. This table holds approximately 1.8 million distinct CDR3 sequences, about 30% found once. This TCR derives from a newborn girl in good health. Sample: cord blood. V usage is TRBV5-6 and J usage is TRBJ2-5; 9 nucleotides match TRBD1. The CDR3 reads CASTAAGQGQETQYF. The CDR3 DNA reads TGTGCCAGCACCGCTGCCGGACAGGGGCAAGAGACCCAGTACTTC.